Listed here are 29 T cell receptor beta chains from one sample, sequenced in a study of T cells after yellow fever vaccination. TCRdb ran MiXCR on the 5' RACE reads and lists one entry per CDR3 protein. The table lists about 340,000 distinct CDR3 sequences, 4% of them singletons. Sample: PBMCs, taken 5 days after the yellow fever booster vaccination. These receptors came from a man between 18 and 35 years old who received the YFV17D yellow fever vaccine.

This clonotype came up many times. The V gene is TRBV5-1, the J gene TRBJ1-6; a weak D match, TRBD1 (6 bases). V was shortened by 4 bases and J by 7 bases, with 15 bases between the two germline ends. Germline V gene data show CDR1 as SGHRS and CDR2 as YFSETQ. The CDR3 is 15 amino acids. For the CDR3, the DNA is TGCGCCAGCAGCCTCCGACAGGAACGGAATTCACCCCTCCACTTT. Translated, it gives CASSLRQERNSPLHF.

There are a few counts of this clonotype. This chain uses TRBV4-2 with TRBJ2-1; D gene unclear. The CDR3 loop spans 13 amino acids. Trimming removed 0 bases from V and 9 bases from J, with 9 bases in between. The germline gives CDR1 LGHNA, CDR2 YNFKEQ. The CDR3 loop is CASSQDIIGEQFF. The DNA for the CDR3 is TGTGCCAGCAGCCAAGATATTATCGGTGAGCAGTTCTTC.

CDR3: CASSLGAGLNEQFF. CDR3 DNA sequence: TGTGCCAGCAGTTTAGGGGCGGGTCTCAATGAGCAGTTCTTC. The rearrangement uses TRBV12-3 or TRBV12-4 and TRBJ2-1, with a tentative D call TRBD2 (5 bases). The CDR3 has 14 amino acids. V dropped 1 base and J dropped 6 bases, with 10 bases sitting between them.

Only a few counts were recorded for this clonotype. The J gene is TRBJ2-4, the V gene TRBV18, with 14 bases lining up with TRBD2. The V gene end was trimmed by 0 bases and the J gene end by 10 bases; junction bases not matched to a gene: 5. Germline V gene lookup returns CDR1 KGHSH and CDR2 LQKENI. The CDR3 length is 16 residues. The CDR3 region is CASSPPGLAGEGIQYF. The DNA for the CDR3 is TGTGCCAGCTCACCACCGGGACTAGCGGGGGAGGGGATTCAGTACTTC. The full variable domain, its missing parts supplied by reference TRBV18 and TRBJ2-4, is NAGVMQNPRHLVRRRGQEARLRCSPMKGHSHVYWYRQLPEEGLKFMVYLQKENIIDESGMPKERFSAEFPKEGPSILRIQQVVRGDSAAYFCASSPPGLAGEGIQYFGAGTRLSVL.

On this clonotype itself: At one end, the junction sequence differs from germline, possibly due to a read error. The V gene is TRBV20-1, the J gene TRBJ2-1; 8 bases match TRBD2. This CDR3 has 13 residues. Germline V lookup: CDR1 DFQATT, CDR2 SNEGSKA (reference sequence). As DNA, the CDR3 is TGCAGTGCCAGAGAGACTAGCGTAAATGAGCAGTTCTTC. This encodes CSARETSVNEQFF.

This chain connects TRBV5-1 to TRBJ1-3; D gene unclear. V was cut by 4 bases and J by 0 bases, with 14 bases left in between. The V gene's germline CDR1 is SGHRS and CDR2 YFSETQ. This CDR3 region has 16 residues. The CDR3 region is CASSPVSSGSGNTIYF. The CDR3 DNA reads TGCGCCAGCAGCCCCGTTTCCAGCGGCTCTGGAAACACCATATATTTT.

The CDR3 DNA follows: TGTGCCAGCAGCTTAAGCCCCGGACTAGCGGGGGGGGAGACCCAGTACTTC. Translated: CASSLSPGLAGGETQYF. The chain combines TRBV7-3 with TRBJ2-5; the match to TRBD2 covers 15 bases. There are 17 residues in the CDR3. V was pared by 1 base and J by 5 bases, with 5 bases of the junction left unmatched. The germline V gene encodes CDR1 SGHTA and CDR2 FQGTGA.

This clonotype was seen at least ten times. The chain recombines TRBV18 with TRBJ1-1, with 7 bases that match TRBD1. Germline trimming cut 4 bases from V and 11 bases from J; bases unmatched to any gene: 10. From germline, CDR1 is KGHSH and CDR2 LQKENI. There are 13 residues in the CDR3. Here the CDR3 DNA reads TGTGCCAGCTCACTGAGCTTACAGGGGTCGGCTTTCTTT. The encoded protein is CASSLSLQGSAFF.

The genes are TRBV27 and TRBJ1-2, with 8 nucleotides matching TRBD1. The J segment lost 5 bases and the V segment lost 5 bases, leaving 13 bases of the junction unmatched. The CDR3 sequence is 16 residues long. From germline, CDR1 is MNHEY and CDR2 SMNVEV (reference sequence). For the CDR3, the DNA is TGTGCCAGCAGTGCCAGCTTTCCGACAGGGGCATATGGCTACACCTTC. The encoded protein is CASSASFPTGAYGYTF.

In its sample, this clonotype was seen many times. The V gene is TRBV19, the J gene TRBJ1-1; D is perhaps TRBD1 (5 bases). CDR3 length: 13 amino acids. V lost 5 bases to trimming and J lost 3 bases, with 10 bases between them. Germline CDR1 reads LNHDA; CDR2 reads SQIVND (reference sequence). CDR3 region: CASSRGRDTEAFF. DNA for the CDR3: TGTGCCAGTAGTCGGGGGAGGGACACTGAAGCTTTCTTT.

The V gene is TRBV14, the J gene TRBJ2-3; D unresolved. Trimming shortened V by 2 bases and J by 6 bases, and 9 bases separated the two germline ends. The CDR3 length is 13 residues. Germline V lookup: CDR1 SGHDN, CDR2 FVKESK. As DNA, the CDR3 is TGTGCCAGCAGCCAATCTGTTGCGGATACGCAGTATTTT. Amino acid sequence: CASSQSVADTQYF.

The chain employs TRBV18 and TRBJ1-2; D gene ambiguous. This CDR3 comprises 15 residues. The germline CDR1 and CDR2 sequences are KGHSH and LQKENI. V was cut by 0 bases and J by 7 bases, with 15 bases left in between. Written as DNA, the CDR3 is TGTGCCAGCTCACCACCGCTCGCCGAACGGGGTGGCTACACCTTC. It is translated as CASSPPLAERGGYTF.

The table lists this clonotype with many counts. The V call is TRBV24-1, the J call TRBJ2-3; no clear D. With 4 bases removed from V and 2 bases from J, the gap between germline ends came to 9 bases. Germline CDR1 and CDR2: KGHDR and SFDVKD. The CDR3 loop spans 14 amino acids. The CDR3 region is CATSEVQSTDTQYF. The CDR3 bases are TGTGCCACCAGTGAGGTGCAGTCCACAGATACGCAGTATTTT.

The CDR3 region is CSAESDRDQPQHF. Here the CDR3 DNA reads TGCAGTGCGGAGAGCGATCGCGATCAGCCCCAGCATTTT. J is TRBJ1-5 and V is TRBV20-1; D is uncertain. From germline, CDR1 is DFQATT and CDR2 SNEGSKA (reference sequence). The germline V and J ends were trimmed by 6 bases and 5 bases, with 14 bases remaining between them. The CDR3 extends over 13 amino acids.

Ten or more counts support this clonotype. The rearrangement uses TRBV7-2 and TRBJ2-1, with 8 bases aligning to TRBD2. With V trimmed by 2 bases and J by 4 bases, 7 bases remained unmatched. The CDR3 totals 16 residues. Germline V gives CDR1 SGHTA, CDR2 FQGNSA. CDR3 in amino acids: CASSLILAGVYNEQFF. CDR3 coding DNA: TGTGCCAGCAGCTTAATTCTAGCGGGCGTATACAATGAGCAGTTCTTC.

In its sample, this clonotype was seen many times. V and J are TRBV14 and TRBJ1-1, with 8 bases aligning to TRBD1. Germline lookup yields CDR1 SGHDN and CDR2 FVKESK. V lost 4 bases and J lost 4; bases outside the gene matches: 14. CDR3 size: 17 residues. The CDR3 here is CASSPRTGWGVGTEAFF. CDR3 in DNA: TGTGCCAGCAGCCCACGGACAGGGTGGGGCGTTGGCACTGAAGCTTTCTTT.

This clonotype was seen ten or more times. The genes are TRBV11-2 and TRBJ1-2; D is undetermined. Germline-derived CDR1 and CDR2 are SGHAT and FQNNGV. The V gene lost 5 bases and the J gene lost 0 bases, with 4 bases spanning the gap. There are 12 residues in the CDR3. This CDR3 is CASSPSNYGYTF. The CDR3 DNA is TGTGCCAGCAGCCCCTCTAACTATGGCTACACCTTC.

In its sample, this clonotype was seen a few times. The CDR3 protein is CAISERQYEQYV. In DNA, the CDR3 is TGTGCCATCAGTGAGAGGCAGTACGAGCAGTACGTC. This sequence joins TRBV10-3 and TRBJ2-7, with D unresolved. Germline CDR1 ENHRY, CDR2 SYGVKD. V lost 2 bases to trimming and J lost 4 bases, with 6 bases between them. The CDR3 consists of 12 residues.

This clonotype was detected many times. DNA of the CDR3: TGCGCCAGCAGCCAAGATAAGGACTTGACGTCTGGGGCCAACGTCCTGACTTTC. This sequence encodes CASSQDKDLTSGANVLTF. V is TRBV4-1 and J is TRBJ2-6, with D perhaps matching TRBD2 (5 bases). This CDR3 is 18 amino acids long. V dropped 0 bases and J dropped 1 base, with 13 bases sitting between them. CDR1 is MGHRA and CDR2 is YSYEKL in the germline V gene.

The chain joins TRBV12-5 to TRBJ1-1; D gene uncertain. There are 17 residues in the CDR3. V lost 4 bases and J lost 4, with 22 bases in between. Germline V gene sequence: CDR1 LGHNT, CDR2 FRNRAP. The CDR3 sequence is CASGSPETPSRGTEAFF. CDR3 nucleotides: TGTGCTAGTGGTTCCCCCGAGACACCGAGCCGGGGCACTGAAGCTTTCTTT. The whole variable domain, remainder taken from reference TRBV12-5 and TRBJ1-1, is DARVTQTPRHKVTEMGQEVTMRCQPILGHNTVFWYRQTMMQGLELLAYFRNRAPLDDSGMPKDRFSAEMPDATLATLKIQPSEPRDSAVYFCASGSPETPSRGTEAFFGQGTRLTVV.

At least ten counts were recorded for this clonotype. The chain couples TRBV6-5 to TRBJ2-5; 8 bases align to TRBD2. CDR3 size: 14 residues. Per the germline V gene, CDR1 is MNHEY and CDR2 is SVGAGI. With 5 bases clipped from V and 6 bases from J, the junction kept 8 bases outside the gene matches. CDR3 DNA: TGTGCCAGCAGTCAGATAGCGGGAAAAAAGACCCAGTACTTC. Its protein product is CASSQIAGKKTQYF.

Only a few counts were recorded for this clonotype. The V gene is TRBV5-1, the J gene TRBJ2-1; tentatively, D is TRBD2 (5 bases). The CDR3 contains 16 residues. Trimming cost V 0 bases and J 8 bases, with 18 bases left between them. Germline V gives CDR1 SGHRS, CDR2 YFSETQ. The CDR3 spells CASSLAGGPSQDEQFF. The CDR3 DNA follows: TGCGCCAGCAGCTTGGCAGGCGGGCCGAGTCAGGATGAGCAGTTCTTC.

This clonotype has a handful of counts. The rearrangement joins TRBV28 to TRBJ2-3; D may be TRBD1 (6 bases). The V gene lost 6 bases and the J gene lost 4 bases, with 14 bases spanning the gap. The germline gives CDR1 MDHEN, CDR2 SYDVKM. The CDR3 sequence is 14 residues long. This CDR3 is CASSIDRNSDTQYF. The CDR3 bases are TGTGCCAGCAGCATCGACAGGAATTCAGATACGCAGTATTTT.

This clonotype was detected ten times or more. The chain carries TRBV19 and TRBJ2-5, with D perhaps TRBD1 or TRBD2 (6 bases each). CDR1 and CDR2 from the germline V gene are LNHDA and SQIVND (reference sequence). The ends were cut back, 7 bases at V and 5 bases at J, with 14 bases in the middle. The CDR3 loop spans 13 amino acids. CDR3 DNA: TGTGCCAGTAATGGGGGGCCGTCGGAGACCCAGTACTTC. This sequence encodes CASNGGPSETQYF.

The chain combines TRBV19 with TRBJ1-1; 7 positions agree with TRBD1. Trimming cost V 6 bases and J 2 bases; bases outside gene matches: 6. Germline-derived CDR1 and CDR2 are LNHDA and SQIVND (reference sequence). The CDR3 is made up of 14 amino acids. CDR3 bases: TGTGCCAGTAGCCATACAGGGGCCAACACTGAAGCTTTCTTT. Translation: CASSHTGANTEAFF.

The J gene is TRBJ2-7, the V gene TRBV7-2; weak D call: TRBD2 (6 bases). V shed 5 bases and J shed 6 bases, with 20 bases lying between them. Germline CDR1 and CDR2: SGHTA and FQGNSA. The CDR3 extends over 15 amino acids. The CDR3 spells CASSHGTYPPLEQYF. CDR3 coding DNA: TGTGCCAGCAGCCACGGGACTTACCCCCCCCTCGAGCAGTACTTC.

This clonotype appeared many times. The genes are TRBV29-1 and TRBJ2-1; TRBD1 aligns across 11 bases. With V trimmed by 3 bases and J by 16 bases, 5 bases remained unmatched. This CDR3 has 11 amino acids. CDR1 is SQVTM, CDR2 ANQGSEA, per germline. This CDR3 reads CSVERTGGNFF. The CDR3 bases are TGCAGCGTTGAGCGGACAGGGGGCAACTTCTTC.

This clonotype has more than one count but fewer than ten. The CDR3 DNA is TGTGCCAGCTCACCAAACCGGGACAGCTACGAGCAGTACGTC. Translated, it gives CASSPNRDSYEQYV. The genes are TRBV18 and TRBJ2-7; TRBD1 matches 7 bases. Germline CDR1 is KGHSH and CDR2 is LQKENI. The CDR3 sequence is 14 residues long. V shed 2 bases, J shed 3 bases, and the junction held 4 bases outside the gene matches.

About this clonotype: The final CDR3 position lacks the conserved phenylalanine or tryptophan, pointing to a likely read error. The DNA is left out, because the CDR3 cannot be placed on it with certainty; the CDR3 is given as TCRdb lists it. V usage is TRBV4-1 and J usage is TRBJ1-1. The CDR3 numbers 12 amino acids, ends counted. CDR1 and CDR2 (germline): MGHRA, YSYEKL. The CDR3 spells CASSQDDPPALS.